The present T cell receptor (beta chain) was sequenced within a study of T-cell memory formation after mild COVID-19. The overall study: Most TCR clusters belonged to a single donor.

Study-level points and caveats: Most CD4+ clones that shrank were in CM and EM, while CD8+ ones turned up in EMRA.

After removal of 5 bases from V and 5 bases from J, the junction contained 8 bases not matched to a gene. CDR3 length: 16 residues. UMIs and sample barcodes were carried by the TCR alpha and TCR beta cDNA libraries that 5'RACE produced using constant-segment primers. TCRdb re-called the 5' RACE reads through MiXCR, storing one row per CDR3 protein. This sample carries just under 550,000 distinct CDR3 sequences, about a fifth of them seen once, and the ten largest clones take about an eighth. This clonotype was counted between two and nine times. The antigen is undetermined. This sequence originates from an adult woman who had mild COVID-19 (a few samples of this study predate the infection). Cell type and time point are not known. Specimen: PBMCs or a T cell subset sorted from them (not recorded which). The chain employs TRBV12-3 or TRBV12-4 and TRBJ1-4; 10 bases align to TRBD1. CDR3 in DNA: TGTGCCAGCAGTCCTATGCCGGGACAGGGGAATGAAAAACTGTTTTTT. This sequence encodes CASSPMPGQGNEKLFF.